This TCR beta chain was identified during a study of blood T cell repertoires in COVID-19. Study-wide context: Collection of acute and convalescent COVID-19 samples took place in the United States, Italy and Spain. Sources were T cells, B-cell-depleted T cells, or PBMCs; the material itself was cDNA or gDNA.

Germline lookup yields CDR1 SNHLY and CDR2 FYNNEI. V gave up 7 bases and J gave up 2 bases; unmatched junction bases: 4. The CDR3 runs 14 residues. Original processing notes: Amplified reference gene primers provided the basis for estimating nucleated cell counts. Assay used: immunoSEQ multiplex PCR; TCRdb lists only in-frame clones, some missing. The DNA gave D and trimming, while V, J and clone size come from that table. The sample lists roughly 160,000 clones; 87% were seen once. This clone was counted only a few times. Recovered participants had two consecutive negative NP/OP PCR tests, healthcare professional clearance, or symptom resolution.

The chain employs TRBV2 and TRBJ2-3, with 9 bases identical to TRBD1. This receptor was obtained from a woman aged 45-59 years who had recovered from COVID-19. The specimen sequenced was PBMCs or T cells enriched from blood (not recorded which). CDR3 in DNA: TGTGCCAGCAACCGGGACAGGGTCACAGATACGCAGTATTTT. It codes for CASNRDRVTDTQYF.